The 21 T cell receptor beta chains below were found in one sample sequenced in a study of CD8 T cells in ankylosing spondylitis. MiXCR, applied by TCRdb to the 5' RACE reads, yields one record per CDR3 protein. Of 150,000 to 200,000 distinct CDR3 sequences in the sample, around 13% were seen once. Source material: blood, either unsorted or a sorted T cell fraction (not recorded which). These receptors originate from a female donor with ankylosing spondylitis or in good health (not recorded which).

At least ten counts were recorded for this clonotype. The chain joins TRBV10-3 to TRBJ1-2; D may be TRBD1 (6 bases). Between the trimmed V and J ends, which lost 5 bases and 4 bases, there was a span of 8 bases. CDR3 length equals 12 residues. Germline lookup yields CDR1 ENHRY and CDR2 SYGVKD. The CDR3 here is CAISPDSYGYTF. The CDR3 DNA is TGTGCCATCAGTCCGGACAGCTATGGCTACACCTTC.

This clonotype was detected ten times or more. The CDR3 does not end in the conserved phenylalanine or tryptophan, so this is likely a read error. This rearrangement joins TRBV5-1 to TRBJ2-1; a weak D match, TRBD2 (6 bases). V shed 8 bases and J shed 7 bases, with 22 bases lying between them. From germline, CDR1 is SGHRS and CDR2 YFSETQ. The CDR3 length is 15 residues. The CDR3 sequence is CASSREPTLMNEQFS. CDR3 DNA sequence: TGCGCCAGTTCTCGGGAGCCTACCCTTATGAATGAGCAGTTCTCC.

J is TRBJ2-2 and V is TRBV20-1; 9 bases are a match to TRBD2. Germline V gene lookup returns CDR1 DFQATT and CDR2 SNEGSKA (reference sequence). Trimming took 6 bases from V and 4 from J; bases not matched to a gene: 9. The CDR3 has 15 residues. CDR3 sequence reads: CSARVAGGSTGELFF. The CDR3 DNA follows: TGCAGTGCCCGAGTGGCGGGAGGGAGCACCGGGGAGCTGTTTTTT.

The chain recombines TRBV25-1 with TRBJ2-1; 10 bases agree with TRBD2. Germline trimming cut 2 bases from V and 8 bases from J; bases unmatched to any gene: 6. The CDR3 has 15 amino acids. The germline V gene has CDR1 MGHDK and CDR2 SYGVNS. The CDR3 region is CASSEISGRADEQFF. CDR3 in DNA: TGTGCCAGCAGTGAAATCAGCGGGAGGGCCGATGAGCAGTTCTTC.

This clonotype was found many times. The rearrangement links TRBV7-9 to TRBJ2-1, with D perhaps given as TRBD1 or TRBD2 (5 bases each). This CDR3 has 11 residues. CDR1 and CDR2 from the germline V gene are SEHNR and FQNEAQ (reference sequence). The V end was cut by 8 bases, the J end by 7 bases, with 9 bases between. CDR3 in amino acids: CASEWGNEQFF. Written as DNA, the CDR3 is TGTGCCAGCGAGTGGGGGAATGAGCAGTTCTTC.

V gene TRBV20-1 combines with J gene TRBJ2-3; 7 nucleotides match TRBD2. The junction had 7 bases not matched to a gene; V was cut back by 5 bases and J by 2 bases. The CDR3 spans 14 residues. Germline CDR1 DFQATT, CDR2 SNEGSKA (reference sequence). Here the CDR3 reads CSASSGNPTDTQYF. The CDR3 DNA reads TGCAGTGCTTCGAGCGGGAACCCCACAGATACGCAGTATTTT.

The sample holds many counts of this clonotype. This chain connects TRBV10-3 to TRBJ2-1; a weak D match, TRBD2 (5 bases). With 3 bases removed from V and 5 bases from J, the gap between germline ends came to 8 bases. Germline values: CDR1 ENHRY, CDR2 SYGVKD. There are 13 residues in the CDR3. CDR3 in amino acids: CAISDTGNNEQFF. The CDR3 DNA follows: TGTGCCATCAGTGATACCGGGAACAATGAGCAGTTCTTC.

This clonotype turned up a few times. An end of the junction does not agree with germline; a read error may underlie this. The CDR3 reads CSARVGGDGGYPF. The CDR3 DNA is TGCAGTGCTAGAGTGGGGGGGGATGGTGGCTACCCCTTC. V gene TRBV20-1 combines with J gene TRBJ1-2; perhaps TRBD1 as D (5 bases). The germline V gene encodes CDR1 DFQATT and CDR2 SNEGSKA (reference sequence). The length of the CDR3 is 13 residues.

With respect to this clonotype: This clone may be a read error of a much larger clone one base away. This chain joins TRBV5-1 and TRBJ1-6; 9 bases fit TRBD1. Germline V lookup: CDR1 SGHRS, CDR2 YFSETQ. CDR3 length: 15 amino acids. The CDR3 here is CASSPTDRGNPPLHF. The DNA of the CDR3 is TGCGCCAGCAGCCCGACGGACAGGGGTAATCCACCCCTCCACTTT.

This clonotype came up many times. The chain recombines TRBV7-6 with TRBJ1-1, with D uncertain. The ends were cut back, 1 base at V and 1 base at J, with 10 bases in the middle. The CDR3 is 15 amino acids. CDR1 and CDR2 from the germline V gene are SGHVS and FNYEAQ. The CDR3 DNA is TGTGCCAGCAGCTTAGGTTGGACGGCGAACACTGAAGCTTTCTTT. It translates to CASSLGWTANTEAFF.

The chain uses TRBV7-3 and TRBJ2-6, with D perhaps matching TRBD2 (5 bases). In germline, CDR1 is SGHTA, CDR2 FQGTGA. V lost 2 bases and J lost 0, with 11 bases in between. This CDR3 has 17 residues. CDR3 sequence (DNA): TGTGCCAGCAGCTTACTTTCGGGGAACTCTGGGGCCAACGTCCTGACTTTC. This translates into CASSLLSGNSGANVLTF.

This clonotype was found many times. J is TRBJ1-2 and V is TRBV27; 9 nucleotides line up with TRBD1. The CDR3 is made up of 14 amino acids. The V gene end was trimmed by 6 bases and the J gene end by 2 bases; junction bases not matched to a gene: 4. Germline CDR1 and CDR2: MNHEY and SMNVEV (reference sequence). CDR3: CASSRDRDNYGYTF. The CDR3, as DNA: TGTGCCAGCAGCCGGGACAGGGACAACTATGGCTACACCTTC.

This clonotype was detected only a few times. The chain employs TRBV7-8 and TRBJ2-5, with 9 bases fitting TRBD1. The ends lost 1 base at V and 4 bases at J; junction bases unmatched: 7. Germline CDR1 and CDR2: SGHVS and FQNEAQ. The CDR3 has 16 residues. CDR3 sequence: CASSLVGTGSRETQYF. DNA for the CDR3: TGTGCCAGCAGCTTAGTCGGGACAGGGAGTAGAGAGACCCAGTACTTC.

This chain joins TRBV7-6 and TRBJ2-1; perhaps TRBD1 as D (5 bases). V lost 6 bases, J lost 1 base, and 13 bases lay in between. CDR3 length equals 15 residues. Germline CDR1 is SGHVS and CDR2 is FNYEAQ. DNA of the CDR3: TGTGCCAGCAGACCCATAGCAGGGTCCTACAATGAGCAGTTCTTC. Translated: CASRPIAGSYNEQFF.

This clonotype was counted many times. DNA of the CDR3: TGTGCCAGCAGCCCCGAGAGGGGGCGGCAGCCCCAGCATTTT. It specifies CASSPERGRQPQHF. This rearrangement joins TRBV12-3 or TRBV12-4 to TRBJ1-5; 7 bases are a match to TRBD1. With 6 bases clipped from V and 7 bases from J, the junction kept 9 bases outside the gene matches. The CDR3 has 14 amino acids.

This clonotype was detected ten times or more. The chain combines TRBV6-5 with TRBJ2-1, with 11 bases aligning to TRBD2. V shed 4 bases, J shed 7 bases, and the junction held 6 bases outside the gene matches. In germline, CDR1 is MNHEY, CDR2 SVGAGI. CDR3 length: 15 amino acids. CDR3 sequence: CASSLTSGSSNEQFF. As DNA, the CDR3 is TGTGCCAGCAGTTTAACTAGCGGGAGTTCTAATGAGCAGTTCTTC.

The sample holds a few counts of this clonotype. The J gene is TRBJ2-7, the V gene TRBV11-2, with 8 bases fitting TRBD1. CDR1 is SGHAT, CDR2 FQNNGV, per germline. The CDR3 sequence is 14 residues long. The ends lost 5 bases at V and 7 bases at J; junction bases unmatched: 10. The CDR3 nucleotides are TGTGCCAGCAGCCGGACCCAGGGGGCGAGGGAGCAGTACTTC. Its protein is CASSRTQGAREQYF.

There are many counts of this clonotype. The CDR3 region is CSVVDRGSIQYF. CDR3 nucleotides: TGCAGCGTTGTCGACAGGGGGAGCATTCAGTACTTC. This chain links TRBV29-1 with TRBJ2-4; 9 positions match TRBD1. V gave up 4 bases and J gave up 9 bases; unmatched junction bases: 4. The CDR3 totals 12 residues. The germline CDR1 and CDR2 sequences are SQVTM and ANQGSEA.

At least ten counts were recorded for this clonotype. The CDR3 DNA follows: TGTGCCAGCAGTTCTATCCCCGGGGAGCTGTTTTTT. Encoded protein: CASSSIPGELFF. The rearrangement uses TRBV12-3 or TRBV12-4 and TRBJ2-2; D is unclear. Trimming left V 4 bases short and J 6 bases short, with 6 bases between. This CDR3 has 12 residues.

This clonotype turned up a few times. The gene calls are TRBV7-2 and TRBJ1-4; possible D gene TRBD1, 5 bases. The germline CDR1 and CDR2 sequences are SGHTA and FQGNSA. V was cut by 5 bases and J by 4 bases, with 14 bases left in between. The CDR3 is made up of 15 amino acids. The CDR3 spells CASSLSWGLNEKLFF. The CDR3 coding sequence is TGTGCCAGCAGCCTAAGTTGGGGCCTTAATGAAAAACTGTTTTTT.

This clonotype was counted at least ten times. V and J are TRBV3-1 and TRBJ2-7; D is unclear. V gave up 0 bases and J gave up 4 bases, with 7 bases separating them. The germline V gene encodes CDR1 LGHDT and CDR2 YNNKEL (reference sequence). There are 13 residues in the CDR3. The CDR3 sequence: CASSQEREYEQYF. CDR3 nucleotide sequence: TGTGCCAGCAGCCAAGAACGAGAATACGAGCAGTACTTC.